Shown below are 29 T cell receptor beta chains from a single sample sequenced in a study of T cell responses to AZD1222 COVID-19 vaccine. Repertoires were generated with immunoSEQ multiplex PCR, while TCRdb's copy carries only in-frame clones and drops some. Of 150,000 or so clones listed, roughly nine tenths are singletons. Source: peripheral blood, taken 28 days after the second AZD1222 dose. The receptor set was obtained from an adult who received the AZD1222 COVID-19 vaccine.

This clone came up once. The chain is built from TRBV15 and TRBJ2-1, with 8 bases matching TRBD1. V shed 3 bases, J shed 2 bases, and the junction held 6 bases outside the gene matches. The CDR3 contains 16 residues. Per germline, CDR1 LNHNV and CDR2 YYDKDF (reference sequence). CDR3 amino acids: CATSRTRGRAYNEQFF. The CDR3 DNA sequence: TGTGCCACCAGCAGGACCAGGGGGCGAGCCTACAATGAGCAGTTCTTC. Based on the CDR3 plus reference TRBV15 and TRBJ2-1, the full variable domain is DAMVIQNPRYQVTQFGKPVTLSCSQTLNHNVMYWYQQKSSQAPKLLFHYYDKDFNNEADTPDNFQSRRPNTSFCFLDIRSPGLGDTAMYLCATSRTRGRAYNEQFFGPGTRLTVL.

V and J are TRBV19 and TRBJ2-3; D uncertain. This CDR3 region has 11 residues. Trimming removed 9 bases at V and 5 bases at J, with 9 bases between. The V gene's germline CDR1 is LNHDA and CDR2 SQIVND (reference sequence). The CDR3 protein is CASRTVDTQYF. Here the CDR3 DNA reads TGTGCCAGCCGCACGGTAGATACGCAGTATTTT. The full variable domain, completed using reference TRBV19 and TRBJ2-3, is DGGITQSPKYLFRKEGQNVTLSCEQNLNHDAMYWYRQDPGQGLRLIYYSQIVNDFQKGDIAEGYSVSREKKESFPLTVTSAQKNPTAFYLCASRTVDTQYFGPGTRLTVL.

The chain has TRBV28 and TRBJ1-2; a possible D gene is TRBD1 (5 bases). In germline, CDR1 is MDHEN, CDR2 SYDVKM. The CDR3 extends over 15 amino acids. Trimming removed 6 bases at V and 4 bases at J, with 18 bases between. The CDR3 bases are TGTGCCAGCAGACTTCCCGCCAGGGCGGGCTATGGCTACACCTTC. Encoded protein: CASRLPARAGYGYTF.

The rearrangement joins TRBV6-5 to TRBJ2-4; D remains unclear. CDR1 MNHEY and CDR2 SVGAGI come from the germline V gene. This CDR3 has 12 residues. With 6 bases removed from V and 1 base from J, the gap between germline ends came to 4 bases. The DNA for the CDR3 is TGTGCCAGCAGGTGGGCCAAAAACATTCAGTACTTC. Protein sequence: CASRWAKNIQYF.

The V gene is TRBV4-1, the J gene TRBJ1-4, with 7 bases matching TRBD1. This CDR3 is 15 amino acids long. Trimming took 4 bases from V and 2 from J; bases not matched to a gene: 4. In germline, CDR1 is MGHRA, CDR2 YSYEKL. CDR3 sequence reads: CASSRAGQTNEKLFF. CDR3 sequence (DNA): TGCGCCAGCAGCCGGGCGGGACAGACTAATGAAAAACTGTTTTTT.

The rearrangement links TRBV14 to TRBJ2-1; the D gene is possibly TRBD1 (5 bases). The CDR3 runs 11 residues. Trimming cost V 11 bases and J 5 bases, with 10 bases left between them. CDR1 and CDR2 from the germline V gene are SGHDN and FVKESK. The CDR3 protein is CASKGNNEQFF. The CDR3, as DNA: TGTGCCTCTAAGGGGAACAATGAGCAGTTCTTC.

The V gene is TRBV15, the J gene TRBJ2-2; possibly TRBD1 for D (6 bases). CDR1 is LNHNV and CDR2 is YYDKDF in the germline V gene (reference sequence). Trimming left V 5 bases short and J 1 base short, with 14 bases between. The CDR3 covers 16 residues. CDR3 in amino acids: CATSSYRTENTGELFF. Here the CDR3 DNA reads TGTGCCACCAGCTCATATCGGACAGAGAACACCGGGGAGCTGTTTTTT.

This chain connects TRBV19 to TRBJ1-1; D not resolved. The V end was cut by 5 bases, the J end by 2 bases, with 6 bases between. The length of the CDR3 is 12 residues. Germline V lookup: CDR1 LNHDA, CDR2 SQIVND (reference sequence). CDR3 amino acids: CASSPGNTEAFF. Written as DNA, the CDR3 is TGTGCCAGTAGTCCGGGCAACACTGAAGCTTTCTTT.

The chain joins TRBV18 to TRBJ1-6; 9 positions match TRBD1. This CDR3 is 15 amino acids long. Germline CDR1 and CDR2: KGHSH and LQKENI. The trim removed 2 bases at V and 7 bases at J, leaving 3 bases unmatched. CDR3 amino acids: CASSPLDRGNSPLHF. As DNA, the CDR3 is TGTGCCAGCTCACCATTGGACAGGGGAAATTCACCCCTCCACTTT. Looking up the rest from reference TRBV18 and TRBJ1-6 gives the full variable domain: NAGVMQNPRHLVRRRGQEARLRCSPMKGHSHVYWYRQLPEEGLKFMVYLQKENIIDESGMPKERFSAEFPKEGPSILRIQQVVRGDSAAYFCASSPLDRGNSPLHFGNGTRLTVT.

The chain carries TRBV10-3 and TRBJ1-2; TRBD1 matches 7 bases. Looked up from germline, CDR1 is ENHRY and CDR2 is SYGVKD. The CDR3 consists of 12 residues. Losses at the gene ends were 3 bases for V and 6 bases for J; bases not matched to a gene: 1. The CDR3, as DNA: TGTGCCATCAGTGAAGACAGGGATGGCTACACCTTC. Amino acids: CAISEDRDGYTF.

CDR3 coding DNA: TGTGCCAGCAGTTACTCCAGGGCCGTGCTCTATGGCTACACCTTC. This sequence encodes CASSYSRAVLYGYTF. This sequence joins TRBV6-5 and TRBJ1-2, with a possible D match to TRBD1 (5 bases). Germline CDR1 is MNHEY and CDR2 is SVGAGI. V lost 0 bases, J lost 4 bases, and 12 bases lay in between. This CDR3 spans 15 amino acids.

The V and J genes are TRBV10-3 and TRBJ2-5; D gene ambiguous. The CDR3 sequence is 11 residues long. Looked up from germline, CDR1 is ENHRY and CDR2 is SYGVKD. The V and J ends lost 3 bases and 5 bases respectively, with 4 bases between them. The CDR3 sequence is CAISEGETQYF. The CDR3, as DNA: TGTGCCATCAGTGAAGGGGAGACCCAGTACTTC.

J is TRBJ1-5 and V is TRBV12-3 or TRBV12-4; a possible D gene is TRBD1 (5 bases). There are 13 residues in the CDR3. The V gene lost 7 bases and the J gene lost 4 bases, with 11 bases spanning the gap. In nucleotides, the CDR3 is TGTGCCAGCACCTCTCGGGGGAATCAGCCCCAGCATTTT. Translating it yields CASTSRGNQPQHF.

The DNA of the CDR3 is TGCGCCAGCAGCCAGGGGGGGACAGGGGGCAATGAGCAGTTCTTC. Amino acid sequence: CASSQGGTGGNEQFF. The chain uses TRBV4-1 and TRBJ2-1; 11 nucleotides agree with TRBD1. This CDR3 has 15 amino acids. With 3 bases clipped from V and 6 bases from J, the junction kept 4 bases outside the gene matches. Per the germline V gene, CDR1 is MGHRA and CDR2 is YSYEKL.

This sequence joins TRBV30 and TRBJ1-5; D possibly corresponds to TRBD1 (6 bases). Trimming stripped 7 bases from V and 4 bases from J, with 20 bases between. Germline V gene lookup returns CDR1 GTSNPN and CDR2 SVGIG (reference sequence). The CDR3 length is 15 residues. CDR3 amino acids: CASGSGTLVNQPQHF. The CDR3 DNA reads TGTGCCTCGGGGTCCGGGACACTTGTTAATCAGCCCCAGCATTTT.

The chain uses TRBV21-1 and TRBJ1-3. TRBV21-1 is a recognized pseudogene. The length of the CDR3 is 12 residues. The CDR3 region has the DNA TGTGCCAGCAGCAAAGATGCAAACACCATATATTTT. Protein: CASSKDANTIYF.

The V gene is TRBV6-2 or TRBV6-3, the J gene TRBJ1-3; 9 nucleotides match TRBD1. Germline-derived CDR1 and CDR2 are MNHEY and SVGEGT. This CDR3 region has 15 residues. Trimming removed 5 bases from V and 2 bases from J; junction bases left unmatched: 4. The CDR3 spells CASSQQGATGNTIYF. Written as DNA, the CDR3 is TGTGCCAGCAGTCAACAGGGGGCAACTGGAAACACCATATATTTT.

V gene TRBV13 combines with J gene TRBJ1-1, with D possibly TRBD1 on 6 matching bases. The germline V gene encodes CDR1 PRHDT and CDR2 FYEKMQ (reference sequence). The CDR3 is made up of 15 amino acids. Trimming removed 7 bases at V and 3 bases at J, with 18 bases between. The CDR3, as DNA: TGTGCCAGCAACAGGGAGGGGGTAAGGGACACTGAAGCTTTCTTT. As protein: CASNREGVRDTEAFF.

The J gene is TRBJ2-7, the V gene TRBV7-3, with TRBD1 as a possible D gene (9 bases). CDR1 and CDR2 from the germline V gene are SGHTA and FQGTGA. Trimming cost V 5 bases and J 5 bases, with 16 bases left between them. The CDR3 loop spans 14 amino acids. CDR3 region: CASSRGGQGNEQYF. As DNA, the CDR3 is TGTGCCAGCAGCCGGGGGGGACAGGGAAACGAGCAGTACTTC.

The CDR3 sequence: CASSLTRGRNEQYF. In nucleotides, the CDR3 is TGTGCCAGCAGCCTCACCAGGGGACGTAACGAGCAGTACTTC. J is TRBJ2-7 and V is TRBV2; D is possibly TRBD1 (6 bases). The CDR3 is 14 amino acids. Germline V CDR1 and CDR2: SNHLY, FYNNEI. V lost 6 bases, J lost 5 bases, and 17 bases lay in between.

CDR3 sequence reads: CASSVFVGGLAPDTQYF. Written as DNA, the CDR3 is TGTGCCAGCAGCGTGTTCGTTGGGGGACTAGCTCCCGATACGCAGTATTTT. V is TRBV9 and J is TRBJ2-3; TRBD2 aligns across 9 bases. Germline assignment: CDR1 SGDLS and CDR2 YYNGEE. V gave up 2 bases and J gave up 6 bases; unmatched junction bases: 13. The CDR3 length is 17 residues. Based on the CDR3 plus reference TRBV9 and TRBJ2-3, the full variable domain is DSGVTQTPKHLITATGQRVTLRCSPRSGDLSVYWYQQSLDQGLQFLIQYYNGEERAKGNILERFSAQQFPDLHSELNLSSLELGDSALYFCASSVFVGGLAPDTQYFGPGTRLTVL.

CDR3 amino acids: CASRGLAGGPGEQFF. The CDR3 nucleotides are TGTGCCAGCAGGGGACTAGCGGGGGGCCCGGGGGAGCAGTTCTTC. The chain uses TRBV6-5 and TRBJ2-1; 15 bases agree with TRBD2. This CDR3 spans 15 amino acids. The trim removed 6 bases at V and 10 bases at J, leaving 7 bases unmatched. Germline loops: CDR1 MNHEY, CDR2 SVGAGI.

This chain connects TRBV29-1 to TRBJ2-3; 9 bases fit TRBD2. V gave up 6 bases and J gave up 3 bases; unmatched junction bases: 10. CDR1 and CDR2 from the germline V gene are SQVTM and ANQGSEA. The CDR3 runs to 15 residues. In nucleotides, the CDR3 is TGCAGCGTGGGGGAGCGGGGGGCCCTAACAGATACGCAGTATTTT. Translating gives CSVGERGALTDTQYF.

The chain has TRBV25-1 and TRBJ1-1; 7 bases map to TRBD1. Trimming removed 2 bases from V and 0 bases from J; junction bases left unmatched: 0. CDR3 length: 14 amino acids. Germline values: CDR1 MGHDK, CDR2 SYGVNS. CDR3 DNA sequence: TGTGCCAGCAGTGAAACAGGGGTGAACACTGAAGCTTTCTTT. It yields the protein CASSETGVNTEAFF.

V and J are TRBV5-4 and TRBJ1-2; 9 positions agree with TRBD1. Germline trimming cut 0 bases from V and 2 bases from J; bases unmatched to any gene: 5. CDR1 is SGHNT, CDR2 YYREEE, per germline (reference sequence). There are 16 residues in the CDR3. CDR3 sequence reads: CASSLAWDRENYGYTF. CDR3 nucleotide sequence: TGTGCCAGCAGCTTGGCCTGGGACAGGGAGAACTATGGCTACACCTTC. Complete variable domain (other parts from reference TRBV5-4 and TRBJ1-2): ETGVTQSPTHLIKTRGQQVTLRCSSQSGHNTVSWYQQALGQGPQFIFQYYREEENGRGNFPPRFSGLQFPNYSSELNVNALELDDSALYLCASSLAWDRENYGYTFGSGTRLTVV.

The chain carries TRBV7-3 and TRBJ2-2; D is perhaps TRBD2 (5 bases). This CDR3 has 15 residues. V was pared by 5 bases and J by 0 bases, with 10 bases between. Germline values: CDR1 SGHTA, CDR2 FQGTGA. The CDR3 loop is CASSMTNANTGELFF. The CDR3 DNA follows: TGTGCCAGCAGCATGACTAACGCGAACACCGGGGAGCTGTTTTTT. Using reference TRBV7-3 and TRBJ2-2 for the parts outside the CDR3, the full variable domain is GAGVSQTPSNKVTEKGKYVELRCDPISGHTALYWYRQSLGQGPEFLIYFQGTGAADDSGLPNDRFFAVRPEGSVSTLKIQRTERGDSAVYLCASSMTNANTGELFFGEGSRLTVL.

This clone showed up just once. This chain uses TRBV7-8 with TRBJ2-7; D possibly matches TRBD1 or TRBD2 (6 bases each). Trimming pared 4 bases from V and 2 bases from J, leaving 12 bases between. Germline lookup yields CDR1 SGHVS and CDR2 FQNEAQ. This CDR3 region has 14 residues. The CDR3 sequence is CASSYGGPTYEQYF. The CDR3 nucleotides read TGTGCCAGCAGCTACGGGGGCCCTACCTACGAGCAGTACTTC.

The V and J genes are TRBV29-1 and TRBJ2-1; D remains ambiguous. The CDR3 totals 11 residues. Looked up from germline, CDR1 is SQVTM and CDR2 is ANQGSEA. V was trimmed by 3 bases and J by 9 bases, leaving 9 bases between them. The CDR3 is CSVEPATEQFF. The CDR3 DNA is TGCAGCGTTGAGCCAGCGACTGAGCAGTTCTTC.

This chain links TRBV19 with TRBJ1-2; D perhaps matches TRBD1 (6 bases). Trimming removed 7 bases at V and 8 bases at J, with 14 bases between. The CDR3 has 12 residues. Germline V gene data show CDR1 as LNHDA and CDR2 as SQIVND (reference sequence). The CDR3 coding sequence is TGTGCCAGTACACAGGGTGTACAAGGCTACACCTTC. Translating gives CASTQGVQGYTF.